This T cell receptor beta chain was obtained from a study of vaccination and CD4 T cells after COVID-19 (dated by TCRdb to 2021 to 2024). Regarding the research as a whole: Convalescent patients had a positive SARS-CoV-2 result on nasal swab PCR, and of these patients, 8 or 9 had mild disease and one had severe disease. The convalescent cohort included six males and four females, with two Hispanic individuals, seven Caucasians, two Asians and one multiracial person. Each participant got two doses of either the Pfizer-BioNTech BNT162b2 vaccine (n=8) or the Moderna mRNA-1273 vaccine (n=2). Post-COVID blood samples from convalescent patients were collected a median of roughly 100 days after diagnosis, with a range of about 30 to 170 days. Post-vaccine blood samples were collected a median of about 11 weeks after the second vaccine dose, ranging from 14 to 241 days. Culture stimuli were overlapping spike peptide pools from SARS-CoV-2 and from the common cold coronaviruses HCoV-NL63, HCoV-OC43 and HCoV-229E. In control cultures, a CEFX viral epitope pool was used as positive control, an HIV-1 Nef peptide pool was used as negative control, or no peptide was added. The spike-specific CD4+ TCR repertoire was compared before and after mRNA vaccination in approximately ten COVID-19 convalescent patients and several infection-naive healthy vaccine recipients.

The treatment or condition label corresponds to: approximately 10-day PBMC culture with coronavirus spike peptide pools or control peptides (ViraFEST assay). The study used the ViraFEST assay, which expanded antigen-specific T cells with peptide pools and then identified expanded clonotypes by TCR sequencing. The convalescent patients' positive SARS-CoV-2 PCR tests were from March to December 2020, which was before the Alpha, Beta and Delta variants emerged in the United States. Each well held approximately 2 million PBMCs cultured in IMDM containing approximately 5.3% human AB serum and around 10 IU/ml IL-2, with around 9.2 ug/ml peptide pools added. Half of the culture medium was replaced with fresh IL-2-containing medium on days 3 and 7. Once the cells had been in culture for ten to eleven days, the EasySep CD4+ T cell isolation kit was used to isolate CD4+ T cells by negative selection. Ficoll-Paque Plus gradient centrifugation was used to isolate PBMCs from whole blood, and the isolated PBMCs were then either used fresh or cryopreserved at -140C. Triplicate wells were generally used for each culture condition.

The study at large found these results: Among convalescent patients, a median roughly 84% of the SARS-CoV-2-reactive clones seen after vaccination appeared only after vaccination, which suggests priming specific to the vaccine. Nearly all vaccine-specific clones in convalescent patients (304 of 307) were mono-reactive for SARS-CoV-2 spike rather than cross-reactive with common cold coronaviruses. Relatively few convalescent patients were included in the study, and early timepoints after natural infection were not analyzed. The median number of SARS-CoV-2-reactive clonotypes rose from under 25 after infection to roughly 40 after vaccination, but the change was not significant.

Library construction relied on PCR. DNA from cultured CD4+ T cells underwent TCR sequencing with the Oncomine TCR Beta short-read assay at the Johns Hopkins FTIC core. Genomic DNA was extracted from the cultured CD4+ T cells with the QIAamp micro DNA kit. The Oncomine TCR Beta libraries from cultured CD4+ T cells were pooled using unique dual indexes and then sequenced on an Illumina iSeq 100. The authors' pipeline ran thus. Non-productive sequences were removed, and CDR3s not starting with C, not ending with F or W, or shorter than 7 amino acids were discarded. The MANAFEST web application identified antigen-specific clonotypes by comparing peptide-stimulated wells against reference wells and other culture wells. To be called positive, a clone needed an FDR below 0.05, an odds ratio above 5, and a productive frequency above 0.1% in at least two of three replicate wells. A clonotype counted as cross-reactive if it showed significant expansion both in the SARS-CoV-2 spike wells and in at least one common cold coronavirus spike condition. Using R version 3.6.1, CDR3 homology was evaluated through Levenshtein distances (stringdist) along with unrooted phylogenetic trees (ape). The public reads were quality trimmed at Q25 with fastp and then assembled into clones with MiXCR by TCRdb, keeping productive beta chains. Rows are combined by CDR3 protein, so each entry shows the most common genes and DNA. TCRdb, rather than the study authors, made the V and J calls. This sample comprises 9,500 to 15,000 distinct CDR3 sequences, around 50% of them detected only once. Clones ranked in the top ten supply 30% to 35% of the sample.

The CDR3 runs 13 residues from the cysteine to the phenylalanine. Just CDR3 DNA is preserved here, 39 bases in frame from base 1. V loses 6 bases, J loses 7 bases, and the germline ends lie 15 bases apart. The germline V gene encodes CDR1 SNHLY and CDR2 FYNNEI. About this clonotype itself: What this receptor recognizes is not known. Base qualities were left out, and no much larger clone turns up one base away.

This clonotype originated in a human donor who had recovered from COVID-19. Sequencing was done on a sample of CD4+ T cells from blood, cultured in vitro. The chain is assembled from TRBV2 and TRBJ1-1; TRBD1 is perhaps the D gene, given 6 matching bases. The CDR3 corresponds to CASSSAGQHEAFF. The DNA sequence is TGTGCCAGCAGCTCCGCCGGACAGCATGAAGCTTTCTTT.